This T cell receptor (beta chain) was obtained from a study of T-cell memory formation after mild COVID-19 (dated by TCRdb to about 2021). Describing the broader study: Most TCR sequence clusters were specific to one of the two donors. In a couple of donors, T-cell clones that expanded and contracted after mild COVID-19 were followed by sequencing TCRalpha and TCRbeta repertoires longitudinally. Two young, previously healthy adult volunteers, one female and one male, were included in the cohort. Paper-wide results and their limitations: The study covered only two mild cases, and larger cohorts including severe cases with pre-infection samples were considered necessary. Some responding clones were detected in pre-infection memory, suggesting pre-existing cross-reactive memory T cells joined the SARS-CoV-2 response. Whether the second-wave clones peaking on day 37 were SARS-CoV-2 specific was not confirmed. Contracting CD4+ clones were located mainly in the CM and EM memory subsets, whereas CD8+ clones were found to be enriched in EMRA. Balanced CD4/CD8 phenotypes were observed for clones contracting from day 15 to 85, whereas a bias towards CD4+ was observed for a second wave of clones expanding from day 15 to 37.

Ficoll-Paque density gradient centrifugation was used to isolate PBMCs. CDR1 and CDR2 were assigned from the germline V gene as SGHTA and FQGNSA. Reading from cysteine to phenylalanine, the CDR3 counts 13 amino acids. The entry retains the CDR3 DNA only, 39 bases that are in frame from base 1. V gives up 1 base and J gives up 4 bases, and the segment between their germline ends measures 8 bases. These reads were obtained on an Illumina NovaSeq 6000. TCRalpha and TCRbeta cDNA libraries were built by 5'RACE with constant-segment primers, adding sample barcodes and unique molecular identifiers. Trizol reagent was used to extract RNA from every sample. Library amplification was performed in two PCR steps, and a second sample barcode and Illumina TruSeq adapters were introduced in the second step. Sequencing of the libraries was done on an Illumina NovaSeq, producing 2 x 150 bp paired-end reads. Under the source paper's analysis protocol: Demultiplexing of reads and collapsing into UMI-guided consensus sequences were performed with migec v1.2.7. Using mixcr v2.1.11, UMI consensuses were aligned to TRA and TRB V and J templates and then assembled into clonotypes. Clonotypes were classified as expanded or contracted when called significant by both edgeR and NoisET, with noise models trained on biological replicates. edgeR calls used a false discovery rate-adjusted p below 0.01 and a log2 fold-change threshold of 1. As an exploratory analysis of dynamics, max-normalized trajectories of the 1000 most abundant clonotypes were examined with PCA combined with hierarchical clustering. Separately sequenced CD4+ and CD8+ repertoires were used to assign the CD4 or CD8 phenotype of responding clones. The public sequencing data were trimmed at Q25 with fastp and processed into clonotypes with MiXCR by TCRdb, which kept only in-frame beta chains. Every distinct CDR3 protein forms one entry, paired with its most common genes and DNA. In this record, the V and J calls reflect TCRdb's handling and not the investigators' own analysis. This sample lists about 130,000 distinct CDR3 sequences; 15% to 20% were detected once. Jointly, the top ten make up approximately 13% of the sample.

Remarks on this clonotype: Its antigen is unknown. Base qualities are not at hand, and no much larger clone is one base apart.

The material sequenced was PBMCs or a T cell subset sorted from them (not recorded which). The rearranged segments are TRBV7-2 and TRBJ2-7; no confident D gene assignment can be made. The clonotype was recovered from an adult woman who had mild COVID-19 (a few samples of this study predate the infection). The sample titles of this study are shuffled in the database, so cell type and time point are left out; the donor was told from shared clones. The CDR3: CASSLGTPYEQYF. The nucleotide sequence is TGTGCCAGCAGCTTAGGCACCCCATACGAGCAGTACTTC.